The 21 T cell receptor beta chains below come from one sample, sequenced in a study of glioma-infiltrating T cells. Amplification of TCR alpha and beta CDR3 regions from RNA used iRepertoire nested multiplex PCR. A single record per CDR3 protein comes from TCRdb applying MiXCR to the multiplex PCR reads. The table has 300,000 to 450,000 distinct CDR3 sequences, 41% seen once. Sequenced: glioma tissue, nonneoplastic brain tissue, or PBMCs (not recorded which). The source of these receptors is a human donor with low-grade glioma or glioblastoma, undergoing nonglioma brain surgery, or in good health (not recorded which).

This clonotype was seen more than once but under ten times. This sequence joins TRBV20-1 and TRBJ2-1; TRBD2 aligns across 8 bases. The V and J ends lost 5 bases and 0 bases, in that order; junction bases with no gene match: 9. Germline CDR1 is DFQATT and CDR2 is SNEGSKA (reference sequence). The CDR3 is made up of 16 amino acids. For the CDR3, the DNA is TGCAGTGCTCGGGAGGGCAGGAGGAGCTCCTACAATGAGCAGTTCTTC. This translates into CSAREGRRSSYNEQFF.

This clonotype occurred a few times. The CDR3 loop is CASSLGGGRVTEAFF. CDR3 nucleotide sequence: TGCGCCAGCAGCTTGGGGGGAGGGAGAGTCACTGAAGCTTTCTTT. The V gene is TRBV5-1, the J gene TRBJ1-1, with no clear D. Between the trimmed V and J ends, which lost 0 bases and 4 bases, there was a span of 13 bases. CDR3 length equals 15 residues. Germline CDR1 and CDR2: SGHRS and YFSETQ.

With respect to this clonotype: A much more abundant neighbour one base away suggests this may be a read error. DNA of the CDR3: TGTGCCAGCAGTTTATTTTGGGGCGCCTACGAGCAGTACTTC. Protein: CASSLFWGAYEQYF. The genes are TRBV27 and TRBJ2-7; tentatively, D is TRBD1 (5 bases). This CDR3 is 14 amino acids long. Trimming took 1 base from V and 2 from J, leaving 9 bases between them. Per the germline V gene, CDR1 is MNHEY and CDR2 is SMNVEV (reference sequence).

This clonotype was seen a few times. The chain recombines TRBV6-1 with TRBJ2-7; D may correspond to TRBD1 or TRBD2 (6 bases each). CDR3 size: 16 residues. CDR1 is MNHNS and CDR2 is SASEGT in the germline V gene. Trimming pared 6 bases from V and 0 bases from J, leaving 18 bases between. The CDR3 spells CASRVSGASSSYEQYF. The CDR3, as DNA: TGTGCCAGCAGGGTTTCGGGGGCCTCCAGCTCCTACGAGCAGTACTTC.

This clonotype was found a few times. The chain employs TRBV14 and TRBJ2-5, with 7 bases fitting TRBD2. V shed 2 bases and J 6 bases; nucleotides not matched to a gene: 6. The CDR3 extends over 14 amino acids. Germline V CDR1 and CDR2: SGHDN, FVKESK. CDR3 nucleotide sequence: TGTGCCAGCAGCCAACGAGAGGGAGGGAAGACCCAGTACTTC. Translating gives CASSQREGGKTQYF.

This clonotype came up many times. The chain joins TRBV4-1 to TRBJ2-1; unclear D gene. CDR3 size: 18 residues. The germline gives CDR1 MGHRA, CDR2 YSYEKL. V was pared by 0 bases and J by 3 bases, with 18 bases between. CDR3 bases: TGCGCCAGCAGCCAAGATTCCAATACCGCGGAGATCTACAATGAGCAGTTCTTC. Translation: CASSQDSNTAEIYNEQFF.

A word on this clonotype: A read error may be the cause here, since a much bigger clone is one base away. The chain joins TRBV6-2 or TRBV6-3 to TRBJ2-1, with TRBD2 matching over 9 bases. V lost 9 bases to trimming and J lost 8 bases; unmatched junction nucleotides: 11. The germline V gene encodes CDR1 MNHEY and CDR2 SVGEGT. This CDR3 region has 14 residues. The CDR3 DNA follows: TGTGCCAGTTGGCCAGCGGGAGGCGTAGATGAGCAGTTCTTC. Encoded protein: CASWPAGGVDEQFF.

The chain links TRBV28 to TRBJ1-4, with 8 bases matching TRBD1. The CDR3 consists of 17 residues. In germline, CDR1 is MDHEN, CDR2 SYDVKM. The trim removed 5 bases at V and 3 bases at J, leaving 11 bases unmatched. The CDR3 region is CASSPFRRGRANEKLFF. Here the CDR3 DNA reads TGTGCCAGCAGTCCTTTCCGCAGGGGGCGGGCTAATGAAAAACTGTTTTTT.

V is TRBV7-3 and J is TRBJ2-5; 12 positions agree with TRBD1. The CDR3 totals 16 residues. Germline V gene lookup returns CDR1 SGHTA and CDR2 FQGTGA. The J segment lost 1 base and the V segment lost 6 bases, leaving 6 bases of the junction unmatched. The CDR3 DNA is TGTGCCAGCAGTTCTCCGGGACAGGGGGCCCAAGAGACCCAGTACTTC. Encoded protein: CASSSPGQGAQETQYF.

About this clonotype: This may arise from a read error, as a much more abundant clone is one base away. Since no conserved phenylalanine or tryptophan closes the CDR3, a read error is the likely cause. The V gene is TRBV15, the J gene TRBJ2-5, with 8 positions matching TRBD1. The V gene's germline CDR1 is LNHNV and CDR2 YYDKDF (reference sequence). CDR3 length: 16 amino acids. The junction had 7 bases not matched to a gene; V was cut back by 0 bases and J by 4 bases. The CDR3 coding sequence is TGTGCCACCAGCAGAGAGGAAGGACAGGGTCGAGAGACCCAGTACTCC. Amino acid sequence: CATSREEGQGRETQYS.

Concerning this clonotype itself: This may come from a read error, since a much larger clone is one base off. The rearrangement uses TRBV6-6 and TRBJ2-3; 7 nucleotides match TRBD1. Germline loops: CDR1 MNHNY, CDR2 SVGAGI (reference sequence). The CDR3 has 14 amino acids. The CDR3 protein is CASSSRTGTGTQYF. The CDR3 nucleotides are TGTGCCAGCAGTTCCCGGACAGGCACAGGTACGCAGTATTTT.

To note about this clonotype: A single base separates this from a much larger clone, so it may be a read error. The CDR3 is CASSPAVDTQYF. The CDR3 nucleotides read TGTGCCAGCAGCCCCGCGGTAGATACGCAGTATTTT. The V call is TRBV11-2, the J call TRBJ2-3, with D unresolved. Trimming removed 5 bases at V and 5 bases at J, with 8 bases between. The CDR3 contains 12 residues. Germline values: CDR1 SGHAT, CDR2 FQNNGV. The full variable domain, in which reference TRBV11-2 and TRBJ2-3 provide the parts outside the CDR3, is EAGVAQSPRYKIIEKRQSVAFWCNPISGHATLYWYQQILGQGPKLLIQFQNNGVVDDSQLPKDRFSAERLKGVDSTLKIQPAKLEDSAVYLCASSPAVDTQYFGPGTRLTVL.

This clonotype was detected only once. This may come from a read error, since a much larger clone is one base off. The J gene is TRBJ2-7, the V gene TRBV28; 8 nucleotides match TRBD2. The ends lost 6 bases at V and 3 bases at J; junction bases unmatched: 13. The CDR3 runs 16 residues. CDR1 and CDR2 from the germline V gene are MDHEN and SYDVKM. DNA for the CDR3: TGTGCCAGCAGACCGGGACTAGAGGGAGTTAGCTACGAGCAGTACTTC. Translated, it gives CASRPGLEGVSYEQYF.

This clonotype has just a few counts. The gene calls are TRBV6-1 and TRBJ2-2, with 8 nucleotides matching TRBD2. The CDR3 consists of 19 residues. The trim removed 7 bases at V and 4 bases at J, leaving 20 bases unmatched. Germline values: CDR1 MNHNS, CDR2 SASEGT. CDR3 in DNA: TGTGCCAGCACCTCAGGCTTCAGTGGAGCGGGAGCTCGCACCGGGGAGCTGTTTTTT. Translated, it gives CASTSGFSGAGARTGELFF.

The chain links TRBV19 to TRBJ2-3, with no clear D. CDR1 is LNHDA and CDR2 is SQIVND in the germline V gene (reference sequence). The ends were cut back, 2 bases at V and 4 bases at J, with 7 bases in the middle. This CDR3 has 13 amino acids. CDR3 sequence: CASSIFTADTQYF. In DNA, the CDR3 is TGTGCCAGTAGTATATTTACGGCAGATACGCAGTATTTT. Supplemented by reference TRBV19 and TRBJ2-3, the full variable domain reads DGGITQSPKYLFRKEGQNVTLSCEQNLNHDAMYWYRQDPGQGLRLIYYSQIVNDFQKGDIAEGYSVSREKKESFPLTVTSAQKNPTAFYLCASSIFTADTQYFGPGTRLTVL.

Many counts were recorded for this clonotype. The J gene is TRBJ2-1, the V gene TRBV20-1, with TRBD2 matching 11 bases. The CDR3 runs to 15 residues. Looked up from germline, CDR1 is DFQATT and CDR2 is SNEGSKA (reference sequence). V shed 0 bases and J 12 bases; nucleotides not matched to a gene: 10. CDR3 nucleotide sequence: TGCAGTGCTAGAGATACTAGCGGGAGTGGGTGGGGGCAGTTCTTC. Translating it yields CSARDTSGSGWGQFF.

This clonotype was recorded a few times. The chain is built from TRBV6-1 and TRBJ2-3; D possibly corresponds to TRBD2 (7 bases). The ends were cut back, 6 bases at V and 1 base at J, with 17 bases in the middle. This CDR3 is built from 16 residues. The germline CDR1 and CDR2 sequences are MNHNS and SASEGT. The CDR3 sequence is CASRNTGRGGTDTQYF. The CDR3 DNA reads as TGTGCCAGCAGAAATACAGGGAGGGGTGGCACAGATACGCAGTATTTT.

A few counts support this clonotype. The chain has TRBV6-6 and TRBJ2-7; 7 bases match TRBD1. Germline V gene data show CDR1 as MNHNY and CDR2 as SVGAGI (reference sequence). This CDR3 has 16 residues. V trimming: 0 bases; J trimming: 3 bases; junction bases outside the gene matches: 8. CDR3 in DNA: TGTGCCAGCAGTTACTCCCCGACAGGGCAAATCTACGAGCAGTACTTC. As protein: CASSYSPTGQIYEQYF.

This clonotype showed up just a few times. The chain couples TRBV28 to TRBJ2-7; TRBD1 agrees at 7 bases. The CDR3 extends over 14 amino acids. Germline CDR1 is MDHEN and CDR2 is SYDVKM. After removal of 3 bases from V and 1 base from J, the junction contained 3 bases not matched to a gene. CDR3 in amino acids: CASSFTGQSYEQYF. CDR3 DNA sequence: TGTGCCAGCAGTTTCACGGGACAGTCCTACGAGCAGTACTTC.

This chain connects TRBV28 to TRBJ2-7; TRBD2 matches 8 bases. This CDR3 is built from 18 residues. The germline V gene encodes CDR1 MDHEN and CDR2 SYDVKM. The ends lost 2 bases at V and 4 bases at J; junction bases unmatched: 16. CDR3 coding DNA: TGTGCCAGCAGTTTAAGACCCCGATACGGGACTAGGGATTACGAGCAGTACTTC. It codes for CASSLRPRYGTRDYEQYF.

In this sample, this clonotype turned up many times. This chain uses TRBV20-1 with TRBJ2-1; 8 nucleotides align to TRBD1. Trimming cost V 6 bases and J 3 bases; bases outside gene matches: 7. CDR3 length equals 14 residues. Germline values: CDR1 DFQATT, CDR2 SNEGSKA (reference sequence). The CDR3, as DNA: TGCAGTGCCCCGGGACAGGTTATCTACAATGAGCAGTTCTTC. Encoded protein: CSAPGQVIYNEQFF.